Listed below are T cell receptor beta chains from one sample, sequenced in a study of T cell responses to AZD1222 COVID-19 vaccine. Data came from immunoSEQ multiplex PCR; TCRdb stores just in-frame clones and leaves some out. The table records roughly 120,000 clones, about 88% of them present only once. The material sequenced was peripheral blood, taken 28 days after the second AZD1222 dose. Receptor source: an adult who received the AZD1222 COVID-19 vaccine. CDR3s include the opening cysteine and the closing phenylalanine or tryptophan. Each record gives: CDR3 DNA, CDR3 protein, V gene, J gene, clone size, D gene. A D gene is named only where the DNA matches it firmly. Only part of the rows carry a size: once, few, many, or a class if the clone is expanded.

TGCGCCAGCAGCTTGGCTCTAGCGGGGGGCCACAATGAGCAGTTCTTC	CASSLALAGGHNEQFF	TRBV5-1	TRBJ2-1	.	TRBD2
TGTGCCAGCGGGGTAGGTCCGTTAGGGCAGTATTTT	CASGVGPLGQYF	TRBV27	TRBJ2-3	.	.
TGTGCCAGCTCAACATTAGGTCAGGGAAAGGAATCACCCCTCCACTTT	CASSTLGQGKESPLHF	TRBV18	TRBJ1-6	.	.
TGTGCCAGCAGTTCGGGACCAAGTGAGCAGTTCTTC	CASSSGPSEQFF	TRBV27	TRBJ2-1	.	.
TGTGCCAGCAGCTTGGGTTCCTTGCAGGGAAAAACTGAAGCTTTCTTT	CASSLGSLQGKTEAFF	TRBV5-4	TRBJ1-1	.	.
TGTGCCATCAGTGACCCGGGACTAGCGGGGAGGGAGCTGTTTTTT	CAISDPGLAGRELFF	TRBV10-3	TRBJ2-2	.	TRBD2
TGTGCCACCAGTGATACGGGACAGCTCTCCTACGAGCAGTACTTC	CATSDTGQLSYEQYF	TRBV24-1	TRBJ2-7	once	TRBD1
TGCAGCGTGCAGGTATACGGGGCCAACGTCCTGACTTTC	CSVQVYGANVLTF	TRBV29-1	TRBJ2-6	.	.
TGCGCCAGCAGCCAGCCGAGGACTAGCGGGGGGGACACCGGGGAGCTGTTTTTT	CASSQPRTSGGDTGELFF	TRBV5-1	TRBJ2-2	once	TRBD2
TGTGCCAGTAGCACGGGACAGGACTTCGAAAAACTGTTTTTT	CASSTGQDFEKLFF	TRBV19	TRBJ1-4	.	TRBD1
TGCGCCAGCAGCGGGGGTCACTATGGCTACACCTTC	CASSGGHYGYTF	TRBV5-1	TRBJ1-2	few	.
TGTGCCAGCAGTGAATCTAGCGGGGGGACAGATACGCAGTATTTT	CASSESSGGTDTQYF	TRBV6-4	TRBJ2-3	.	TRBD2
TGCGCCAGCAGCTGGAACGGGGTCCAGGGCTACACCTTC	CASSWNGVQGYTF	TRBV5-1	TRBJ1-2	.	.
TGTGCCAGCAGCTTACTGGGAAACACCATATATTTT	CASSLLGNTIYF	TRBV11-2	TRBJ1-3	.	.
TGCGCCAGCAGCTTGGAGAGGGCTGCCTACGAGCAGTACTTC	CASSLERAAYEQYF	TRBV5-1	TRBJ2-7	once	.
TGTGCCAGTAGTATCGTATGGGGGAACGGGGCCAACGTCCTGACTTTC	CASSIVWGNGANVLTF	TRBV19	TRBJ2-6	.	.